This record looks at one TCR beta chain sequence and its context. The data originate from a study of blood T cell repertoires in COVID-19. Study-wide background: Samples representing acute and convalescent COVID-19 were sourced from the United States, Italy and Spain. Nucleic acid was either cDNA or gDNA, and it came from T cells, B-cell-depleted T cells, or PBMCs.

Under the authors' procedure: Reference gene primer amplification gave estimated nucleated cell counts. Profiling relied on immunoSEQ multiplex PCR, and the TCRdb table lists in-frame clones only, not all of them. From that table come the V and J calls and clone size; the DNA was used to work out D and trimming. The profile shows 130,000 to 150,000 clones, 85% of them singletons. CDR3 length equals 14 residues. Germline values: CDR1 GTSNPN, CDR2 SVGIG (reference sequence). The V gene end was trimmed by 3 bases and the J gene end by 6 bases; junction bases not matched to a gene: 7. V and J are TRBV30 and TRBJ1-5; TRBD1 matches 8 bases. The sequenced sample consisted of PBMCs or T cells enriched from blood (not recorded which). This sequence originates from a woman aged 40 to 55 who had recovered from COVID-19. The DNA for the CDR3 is TGTGCCTGGAGCCCCGGACAGGGCGGTCAGCCCCAGCATTTT. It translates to CAWSPGQGGQPQHF.